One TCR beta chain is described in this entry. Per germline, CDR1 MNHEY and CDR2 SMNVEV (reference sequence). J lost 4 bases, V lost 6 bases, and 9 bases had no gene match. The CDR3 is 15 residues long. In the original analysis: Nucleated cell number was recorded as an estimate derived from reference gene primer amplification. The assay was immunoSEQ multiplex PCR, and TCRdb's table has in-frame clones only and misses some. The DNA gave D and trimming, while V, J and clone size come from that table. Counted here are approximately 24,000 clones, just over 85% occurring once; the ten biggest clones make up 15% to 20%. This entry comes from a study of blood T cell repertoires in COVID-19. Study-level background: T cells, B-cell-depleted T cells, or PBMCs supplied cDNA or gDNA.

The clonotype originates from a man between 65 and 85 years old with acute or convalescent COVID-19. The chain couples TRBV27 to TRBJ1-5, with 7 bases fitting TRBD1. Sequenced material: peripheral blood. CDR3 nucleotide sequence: TGTGCCAGCAGGGAACGACAGGGTGGAAATCAGCCCCAGCATTTT. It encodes CASRERQGGNQPQHF.